This T cell receptor beta chain emerged from a study of blood T cell repertoires in COVID-19. The CDR3 totals 15 residues. V lost 9 bases to trimming and J lost 1 base; unmatched junction nucleotides: 10. Looked up from germline, CDR1 is LNHDA and CDR2 is SQIVND (reference sequence). Authors' processing steps: Amplification from reference gene primers served as the basis for estimated nucleated cell counts. Data came from immunoSEQ multiplex PCR; TCRdb stores just in-frame clones and leaves some out. The DNA gave D and trimming, while V, J and clone size come from that table. Of under 350,000 clones in the sample, around nine tenths are singletons; the top ten hold around 4.4%.

V gene TRBV19 combines with J gene TRBJ1-1; 8 bases align to TRBD1. Source material: peripheral blood. The sequence derives from a man aged 40-49 years with acute or convalescent COVID-19. The DNA of the CDR3 is TGTGCCAGCCTATACAGGGGGAGTACGAACACTGAAGCTTTCTTT. Translated, it gives CASLYRGSTNTEAFF.